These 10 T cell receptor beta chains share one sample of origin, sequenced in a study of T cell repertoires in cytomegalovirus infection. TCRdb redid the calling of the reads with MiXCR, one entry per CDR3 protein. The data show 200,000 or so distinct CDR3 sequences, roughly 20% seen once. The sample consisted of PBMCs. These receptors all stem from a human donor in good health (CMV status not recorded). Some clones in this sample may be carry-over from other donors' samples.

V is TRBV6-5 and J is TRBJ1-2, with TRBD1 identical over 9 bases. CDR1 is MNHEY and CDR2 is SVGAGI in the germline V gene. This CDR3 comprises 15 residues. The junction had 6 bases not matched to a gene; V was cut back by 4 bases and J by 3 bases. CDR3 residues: CASSSEQGADYGYTF. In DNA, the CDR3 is TGTGCCAGCAGTTCAGAACAGGGGGCTGACTATGGCTACACCTTC.

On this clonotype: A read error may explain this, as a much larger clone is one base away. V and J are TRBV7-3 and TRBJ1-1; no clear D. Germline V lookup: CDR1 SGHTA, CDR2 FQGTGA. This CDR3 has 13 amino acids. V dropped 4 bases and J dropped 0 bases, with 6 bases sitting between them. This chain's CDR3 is CASSSFVNTEAFF. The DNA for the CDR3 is TGTGCCAGCAGCTCCTTTGTGAACACTGAAGCTTTCTTT.

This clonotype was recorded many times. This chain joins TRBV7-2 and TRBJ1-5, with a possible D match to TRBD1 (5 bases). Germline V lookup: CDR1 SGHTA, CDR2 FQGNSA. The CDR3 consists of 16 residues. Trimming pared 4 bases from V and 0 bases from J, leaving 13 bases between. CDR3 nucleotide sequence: TGTGCCAGCAGCTCAGAGGGGTGGTATAGCAATCAGCCCCAGCATTTT. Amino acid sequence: CASSSEGWYSNQPQHF. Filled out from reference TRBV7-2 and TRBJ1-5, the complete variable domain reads GAGVSQSPSNKVTEKGKDVELRCDPISGHTALYWYRQSLGQGLEFLIYFQGNSAPDKSGLPSDRFSAERTGGSVSTLTIQRTQQEDSAVYLCASSSEGWYSNQPQHFGDGTRLSIL.

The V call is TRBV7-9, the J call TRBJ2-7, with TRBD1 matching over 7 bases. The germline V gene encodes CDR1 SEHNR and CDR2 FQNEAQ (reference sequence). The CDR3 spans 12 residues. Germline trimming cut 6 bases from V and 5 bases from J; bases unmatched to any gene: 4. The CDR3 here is CASRRDRDEQYF. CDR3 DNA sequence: TGTGCCAGCAGACGCGACAGGGACGAGCAGTACTTC.

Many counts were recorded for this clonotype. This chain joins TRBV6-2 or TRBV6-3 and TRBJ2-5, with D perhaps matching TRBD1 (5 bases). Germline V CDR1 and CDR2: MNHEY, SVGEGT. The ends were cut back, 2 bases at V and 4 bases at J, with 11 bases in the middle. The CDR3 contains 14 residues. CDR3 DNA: TGTGCCAGCAGTTACAGGGGTTTCGGAGAGACCCAGTACTTC. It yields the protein CASSYRGFGETQYF.

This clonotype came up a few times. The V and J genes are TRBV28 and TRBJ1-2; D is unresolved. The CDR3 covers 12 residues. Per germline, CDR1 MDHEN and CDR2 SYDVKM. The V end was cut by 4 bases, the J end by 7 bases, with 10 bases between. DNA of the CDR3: TGTGCCAGCAGTTCCCGCCGGGCTGGCTACACCTTC. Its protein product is CASSSRRAGYTF.

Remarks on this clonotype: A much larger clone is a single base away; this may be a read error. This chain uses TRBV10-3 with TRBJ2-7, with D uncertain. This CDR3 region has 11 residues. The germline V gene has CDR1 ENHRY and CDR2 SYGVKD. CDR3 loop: CAIREVYEQYF. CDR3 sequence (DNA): TGTGCCATCCGTGAGGTCTACGAGCAGTACTTC.

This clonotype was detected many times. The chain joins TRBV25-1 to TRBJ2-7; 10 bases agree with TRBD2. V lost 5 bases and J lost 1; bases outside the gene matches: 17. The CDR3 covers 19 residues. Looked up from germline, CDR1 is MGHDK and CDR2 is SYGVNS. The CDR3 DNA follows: TGTGCCAGCAGTCCCCCTCTTTCTAGCGGGGGCTCCCGGTCCTACGAGCAGTACTTC. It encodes CASSPPLSSGGSRSYEQYF.

CDR3 nucleotide sequence: TGTGCCAGCAGCGGGGCACAGGGGCGCCTTGACAAAAACATTCAGTACTTC. Protein: CASSGAQGRLDKNIQYF. This rearrangement joins TRBV5-4 to TRBJ2-4; TRBD1 matches 7 bases. V shed 4 bases, J shed 3 bases, and the junction held 13 bases outside the gene matches. Germline CDR1 reads SGHNT; CDR2 reads YYREEE (reference sequence). The CDR3 is 17 residues long. The whole variable domain, remainder taken from reference TRBV5-4 and TRBJ2-4, is ETGVTQSPTHLIKTRGQQVTLRCSSQSGHNTVSWYQQALGQGPQFIFQYYREEENGRGNFPPRFSGLQFPNYSSELNVNALELDDSALYLCASSGAQGRLDKNIQYFGAGTRLSVL.

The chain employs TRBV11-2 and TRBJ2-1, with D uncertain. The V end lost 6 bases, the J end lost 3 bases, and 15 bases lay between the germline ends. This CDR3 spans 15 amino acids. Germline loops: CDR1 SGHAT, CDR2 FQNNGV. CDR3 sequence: CASRYEPSGYNEQFF. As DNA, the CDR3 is TGTGCCAGCAGATATGAACCAAGTGGCTACAATGAGCAGTTCTTC.